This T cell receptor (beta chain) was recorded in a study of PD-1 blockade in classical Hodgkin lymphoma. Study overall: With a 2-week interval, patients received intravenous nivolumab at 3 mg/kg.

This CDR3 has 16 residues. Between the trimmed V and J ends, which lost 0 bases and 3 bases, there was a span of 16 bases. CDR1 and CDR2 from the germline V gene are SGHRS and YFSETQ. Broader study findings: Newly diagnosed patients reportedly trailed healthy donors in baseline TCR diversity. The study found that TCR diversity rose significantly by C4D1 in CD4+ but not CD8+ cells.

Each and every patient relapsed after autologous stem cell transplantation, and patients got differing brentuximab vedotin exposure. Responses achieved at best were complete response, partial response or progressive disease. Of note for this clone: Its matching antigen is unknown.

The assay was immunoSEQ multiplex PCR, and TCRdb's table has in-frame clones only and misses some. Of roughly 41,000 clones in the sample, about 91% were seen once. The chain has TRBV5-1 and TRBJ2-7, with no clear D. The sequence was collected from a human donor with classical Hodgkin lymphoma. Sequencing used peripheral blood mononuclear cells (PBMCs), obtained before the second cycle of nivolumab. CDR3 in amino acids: CASSLGPPDQNYEQYF. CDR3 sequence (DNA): TGCGCCAGCAGCTTGGGCCCCCCGGACCAGAACTACGAGCAGTACTTC.